These 9 T cell receptor beta chains came from one sample sequenced in a study of Ad26.COV2.S vaccination and SARS-CoV-2 variants. As for treatment: 19 received Ad26.COV2.S at low or high dose, single or two shots; roughly five received placebo; per-sample allocation not given. The samples were gathered on day 63 after the first injection of vaccine or placebo. Some clones are missing from TCRdb's copy, which holds only in-frame ones; the method was immunoSEQ multiplex PCR. This sample has 300,000 to 400,000 clones; roughly 84% occur once, and the top ten carry roughly 3.2%. The sequenced sample was peripheral blood, obtained in a trial of Ad26.COV2.S vaccine versus placebo. The source is a person aged 18-60 years who received the Ad26.COV2.S COVID-19 vaccine or a placebo.

The chain uses TRBV7-8 and TRBJ2-7; D is possibly TRBD2 (6 bases). The CDR3 has 15 amino acids. CDR1 and CDR2 from the germline V gene are SGHVS and FQNEAQ. Trimming removed 1 base at V and 2 bases at J, with 12 bases between. CDR3 sequence: CASSLGGGRPYEQYF. DNA for the CDR3: TGTGCCAGCAGCTTAGGTGGGGGGAGACCCTACGAGCAGTACTTC.

The rearrangement links TRBV7-2 to TRBJ2-2; 10 positions match TRBD2. This CDR3 region has 17 residues. The junction had 2 bases not matched to a gene; V was cut back by 0 bases and J by 1 base. Germline V gene sequence: CDR1 SGHTA, CDR2 FQGNSA. The CDR3 reads CASSLALAGGNTGELFF. The CDR3 DNA reads TGTGCCAGCAGCTTAGCGTTAGCGGGGGGGAACACCGGGGAGCTGTTTTTT.

Ten or more counts support this clone. The rearrangement links TRBV7-8 to TRBJ1-5; 7 bases map to TRBD1. Trimming at V came to 4 bases and at J to 2 bases, leaving 2 bases not matched to a gene. The CDR3 contains 14 residues. Germline V gene data show CDR1 as SGHVS and CDR2 as FQNEAQ. The CDR3 DNA follows: TGTGCCAGCAGCTCCGGACAGGGCAATCAGCCCCAGCATTTT. Protein sequence: CASSSGQGNQPQHF.

The chain links TRBV5-1 to TRBJ2-3, with 7 bases lining up with TRBD1. V lost 1 base to trimming and J lost 10 bases; unmatched junction nucleotides: 9. CDR3 length: 14 residues. CDR1 and CDR2 from the germline V gene are SGHRS and YFSETQ. CDR3 in DNA: TGCGCCAGCAGCTTGAAAGGGGGCCCTGATCCGCAGTATTTT. It yields the protein CASSLKGGPDPQYF.

CDR3 loop: CASTALRGGYGYTF. Written as DNA, the CDR3 is TGTGCCAGCACCGCCCTCAGGGGAGGGTATGGCTACACCTTC. The gene calls are TRBV9 and TRBJ1-2, with D possibly TRBD1 on 6 matching bases. The germline CDR1 and CDR2 sequences are SGDLS and YYNGEE. This CDR3 is 14 amino acids long. V lost 6 bases and J lost 5, with 17 bases in between.

About this clone itself: Other DNA variants within this sample encode the same CDR3. The chain uses TRBV19 and TRBJ1-6, with D unclear. CDR3 length: 11 residues. V gave up 3 bases and J gave up 9 bases, with 3 bases separating them. Germline V gene lookup returns CDR1 LNHDA and CDR2 SQIVND (reference sequence). The CDR3 reads CASSMGSPLHF. The CDR3 bases are TGTGCCAGTAGTATGGGTTCACCCCTCCACTTT.

V is TRBV13 and J is TRBJ1-3, with 9 bases matching TRBD1. The CDR3 length is 16 residues. Trimming at V came to 5 bases and at J to 3 bases, leaving 8 bases not matched to a gene. Germline CDR1 is PRHDT and CDR2 is FYEKMQ (reference sequence). Here the CDR3 reads CASSPVTGGYGNTIYF. The CDR3 DNA reads as TGTGCCAGCAGCCCGGTCACAGGGGGCTATGGAAACACCATATATTTT.

The chain uses TRBV29-1 and TRBJ1-1; weak D call: TRBD1 (6 bases). Germline values: CDR1 SQVTM, CDR2 ANQGSEA. Trimming took off 6 bases at V and 1 base at J, with 18 bases between the two ends. This CDR3 comprises 15 residues. This CDR3 reads CSVFGRTAGNTEAFF. The CDR3 bases are TGCAGCGTCTTCGGAAGGACAGCCGGGAACACTGAAGCTTTCTTT.

The J gene is TRBJ1-2, the V gene TRBV30, with D perhaps matching TRBD1 (5 bases). The germline V gene has CDR1 GTSNPN and CDR2 SVGIG (reference sequence). With 3 bases removed from V and 7 bases from J, the gap between germline ends came to 18 bases. The CDR3 has 14 amino acids. The CDR3 loop is CAWSPNQGAVGYTF. In nucleotides, the CDR3 is TGTGCCTGGAGCCCCAACCAGGGTGCAGTTGGCTACACCTTC.